Listed below are T cell receptor beta chains from one sample, sequenced in a study of blood T cell repertoires in COVID-19. Some clones are missing from TCRdb's copy, which holds only in-frame ones; the method was immunoSEQ multiplex PCR. The sample lists over 100,000 clones; just under 90% were seen once. Input material: peripheral blood. These receptor sequences come from a human donor in a cohort sampled during active COVID-19. CDR3s include the opening cysteine and the closing phenylalanine or tryptophan. D genes are given only for firm matches. Expanded clones are given a class, and other clones once, few, many or no size at all.

-	TRBJ2-3	TRBV9	-	TGTGCCAGCAGCGTAGATAGGGGGGGCACTATCAGCACAGATACGCAGTATTTT	CASSVDRGGTISTDTQYF
-	TRBJ2-3	TRBV11-2	once	TGTGCCAGCAGCTTGCGGGGAGTTACCCAAACTAGCACAGATACGCAGTATTTT	CASSLRGVTQTSTDTQYF
-	TRBJ2-5	TRBV18	-	TGTGCCAGCTCATCACAAGAGACCCAGTACTTC	CASSSQETQYF
-	TRBJ1-3	TRBV3-1/TRBV3-2	few	TGTGCCAGCAGCCCTAGCCGATTTGGAAACACCATATATTTT	CASSPSRFGNTIYF
TRBD1	TRBJ2-7	TRBV6-6	-	TGTGCCAGCAGTTACCCCTCGGGACAGGGGAACGGGCAGTACTTC	CASSYPSGQGNGQYF
TRBD2	TRBJ2-2	TRBV28	few	TGTGCCGGTGAGACTAGCGGGAAGAGGAACACCGGGGAGCTGTTTTTT	CAGETSGKRNTGELFF
TRBD1	TRBJ1-6	TRBV4-1	once	TGCGCCAGCAGCCCTCGGACAGGGGACCGCTCCTATAATTCACCCCTCCACTTT	CASSPRTGDRSYNSPLHF
TRBD2	TRBJ2-5	TRBV4-1	-	TGCGCCAGCAGCCAAGACCTAGCGGGGGGGCGGGAGACCCAGTACTTC	CASSQDLAGGRETQYF
TRBD1	TRBJ1-4	TRBV11-2	-	TGTGCCAGCAGCTCCCTGAAAAGGGACAGGGATACTCCGGTAAAACTGTTTTTT	CASSSLKRDRDTPVKLFF
-	TRBJ1-2	TRBV19	-	TGTGCCAGTAGTTTGAGGCGGGACGACTATGGCTACACCTTC	CASSLRRDDYGYTF
-	TRBJ2-7	TRBV2	-	TGTGCCAGCAGTAACTCCGGGCCACACCATGCCGGGGGATACGAGCAGTACTTC	CASSNSGPHHAGGYEQYF
TRBD2	TRBJ2-3	TRBV28	-	TGTGCCAGCAGTTTGCCTAGCGGGAGTCAAACAGATACGCAGTATTTT	CASSLPSGSQTDTQYF
-	TRBJ2-7	TRBV6-5	-	TGTGCCAGCAGTTACTACGGGGAGCAGTACTTC	CASSYYGEQYF
-	TRBJ1-2	TRBV4-1	-	TGCGCCAGCAGTGGCAGTCCAGGTTATGGCTACACCTTC	CASSGSPGYGYTF
TRBD2	TRBJ2-3	TRBV10-3	-	TGTGCCATACGGGGGGGACCCACAGATACGCAGTATTTT	CAIRGGPTDTQYF
TRBD2	TRBJ2-2	TRBV18	once	TGTGCCAGCTCACCCCTAGCGGGGGGGATAATGAACACCGGGGAGCTGTTTTTT	CASSPLAGGIMNTGELFF
TRBD1	TRBJ2-5	TRBV11-1	-	TGTGCCAGCACCAAGGACAGGTGGCCGTCTAGGGAGACCCAGTACTTC	CASTKDRWPSRETQYF
-	TRBJ2-1	TRBV7-3	-	TGTGCCAGCAGCCGGGCGGGTGATTTCAATGAGCAGTTCTTC	CASSRAGDFNEQFF
-	TRBJ1-2	TRBV6-2/TRBV6-3	few	TGTGCCAGCAGTTACTCAGGAGGGTTCGGCTATGGCTACACCTTC	CASSYSGGFGYGYTF
-	TRBJ2-3	TRBV3-1/TRBV3-2	-	TGTGCCAGCAGCCAAAGACAAAACGAATCACCCACAGATACGCAGTATTTT	CASSQRQNESPTDTQYF
TRBD1	TRBJ1-5	TRBV19	-	TGTGCCAGTAGTATGGGGTTTAGGACAGGGGTGATTAGTCAGCCCCAGCATTTT	CASSMGFRTGVISQPQHF
-	TRBJ2-2	TRBV4-3	few	TGCGCCAGCAGCCAAGATTTTACCCCAGGGAATTGGGCCGGGGAGCTGTTTTTT	CASSQDFTPGNWAGELFF
-	TRBJ2-1	TRBV4-1	-	TGCGCCAGCAGCCATATTAAAGGGAGCTCCTACAATGAGCAGTTCTTC	CASSHIKGSSYNEQFF
-	TRBJ2-4	TRBV14	once	TGTGCCAGCAGCCAAACGGCAGGTCTAGCCAAAAACATTCAGTACTTC	CASSQTAGLAKNIQYF
TRBD1	TRBJ1-2	TRBV12-3/TRBV12-4	-	TGTGCCAGCAGTGTTGACAGGGGGTATGGCTACACCTTC	CASSVDRGYGYTF
-	TRBJ1-5	TRBV15	-	TGTGCCACCAGCAGAGACATTAGCAATCAGCCCCAGCATTTT	CATSRDISNQPQHF
TRBD2	TRBJ2-7	TRBV15	-	TGTGCCACCACCTACTCAAAGGGCGGGAGCTCCTACGAGCAGTACTTC	CATTYSKGGSSYEQYF
-	TRBJ2-5	TRBV6-1	few	TGTGCCAGCAGTGAAGGGCAGGCGATCCAAGAGACCCAGTACTTC	CASSEGQAIQETQYF
-	TRBJ2-7	TRBV21-1	-	TGTGCCAGCAGCAAAAGCCGGACAGGGGGCGAGTCCGAGCAGTACTTC	CASSKSRTGGESEQYF
-	TRBJ2-1	TRBV5-4	once	TGTGCCAGCAGCTCTGGGTGGGCTAGCGAGTACAATGAGCAGTTCTTC	CASSSGWASEYNEQFF
TRBD1	TRBJ2-7	TRBV24-1	-	TGTGCCACCAGTGAGGCCGGGGGACAGGGAGGCTACGAGCAGTACTTC	CATSEAGGQGGYEQYF
-	TRBJ2-1	TRBV24-1	-	TGTGCCACCAGTGATTGGGGCCTTCCGCATGAGCAGTTCTTC	CATSDWGLPHEQFF
-	TRBJ2-3	TRBV27	-	TGTGCCAGCAGTTCCGCGACAGGCCCGCAGTATTTT	CASSSATGPQYF
-	TRBJ2-3	TRBV5-6	once	TGTGCCAGCGCTATGCGAGGAGGGGGGGCAGATACGCAGTATTTT	CASAMRGGGADTQYF
-	TRBJ1-1	TRBV18	-	TGTGCCAGCTCACGGGAGGAGACCAGTGGGACTTTCTTT	CASSREETSGTFF
-	TRBJ2-7	TRBV6-1	-	TGTGCCAGCAGTGAGGCCCGACTAAGCTCCTACGAGCAGTACTTC	CASSEARLSSYEQYF
-	TRBJ1-4	TRBV25-1	-	TGTGCCAGCAGCCCTGGACAGCCTAATGAAAAACTGTTTTTT	CASSPGQPNEKLFF
-	TRBJ2-7	TRBV5-4	-	TGTGCCAGCAGCTTGCTGCGACAGGGAGGCGAGCAGTACTTC	CASSLLRQGGEQYF
-	TRBJ1-4	TRBV4-1	-	TGCGCCAGCAGCCCGGGTGGCTGGAATGAAAAACTGTTTTTT	CASSPGGWNEKLFF
-	TRBJ2-5	TRBV9	-	TGTGCCAGCAGCGCTCACAGGGAGGAGACCCAGTACTTC	CASSAHREETQYF
TRBD1	TRBJ1-5	TRBV19	-	TGTGCCAGTAGTATCCCAGGACAGGGGGCTCGACAGCCCCAGCATTTT	CASSIPGQGARQPQHF
-	TRBJ2-2	TRBV21-1	-	TGTGCCAGCAGCAAAGTCCGAGGAACCGGGGAGCTGTTTTTT	CASSKVRGTGELFF
-	TRBJ2-3	TRBV5-4	-	TGTGCCAGCAGCATTAGGGACTCGGTTAGCACAGATACGCAGTATTTT	CASSIRDSVSTDTQYF
-	TRBJ1-3	TRBV7-3	-	TGTGCCAGCAGCTTAAGCGGGACCTCCGGAAACACCATATATTTT	CASSLSGTSGNTIYF
TRBD2	TRBJ2-3	TRBV7-2	-	TGTGCCAGCAGAACCGGGACTAGCGCAGATACGCAGTATTTT	CASRTGTSADTQYF
-	TRBJ2-4	TRBV4-2	-	TGTGCCAGCAGCCAAGATAGGGAGCTAGCCAAAAACATTCAGTACTTC	CASSQDRELAKNIQYF
TRBD1	TRBJ2-1	TRBV27	-	TGTGCCAGCAGTTCCCTGGGACAGGGGTGGAATGAGCAGTTCTTC	CASSSLGQGWNEQFF
-	TRBJ1-2	TRBV4-2	-	TGTGCCAGCAGCCAAGAGCCGGAGCCGGGCTATGGCTACACCTTC	CASSQEPEPGYGYTF
-	TRBJ2-7	TRBV20-1	-	TGCAGTGCTAGTTCAATAGGGGACTACGAGCAGTACTTC	CSASSIGDYEQYF
-	TRBJ2-7	TRBV6-5	-	TGTGCCAGCAGTTACTCGTGGGGAGCCTCCTACGAGCAGTACTTC	CASSYSWGASYEQYF
TRBD2	TRBJ2-1	TRBV11-2	once	TGTGCCAGCAGCTTGCGACTAGCGGGATCGGAGAATGAGCAGTTCTTC	CASSLRLAGSENEQFF
-	TRBJ2-1	TRBV2	-	TGTGCCAGCAGTGAAGCGAGACGGAGGGATGAGCAGTTCTTC	CASSEARRRDEQFF
-	TRBJ2-1	TRBV24-1	-	TGTGCCACCAGTGGGGAGCGGAGTGGCGCTGAGCAGTTCTTC	CATSGERSGAEQFF
-	TRBJ2-2	TRBV6-6	-	TGTGCCAGCAGTTACGTTGGACAGCTGAACACCGGGGAGCTGTTTTTT	CASSYVGQLNTGELFF